A single sample is the source of the 8 T cell receptor beta chains below, sequenced in a study of response to subunit inactivated influenza vaccine. A single record per CDR3 protein comes from TCRdb applying MiXCR to the RT-PCR reads. The table records over 650,000 distinct CDR3 sequences, roughly 18% of them present only once. Sequenced material: PBMCs from blood, taken about 5 days after vaccination. Every receptor here comes from a man aged 50-60 years who received an inactivated influenza vaccine.

The table lists this clonotype with many counts. The gene calls are TRBV7-2 and TRBJ1-4; perhaps TRBD1 as D (6 bases). The CDR3 length is 14 residues. The V end lost 3 bases, the J end lost 8 bases, and 13 bases lay between the germline ends. Germline assignment: CDR1 SGHTA and CDR2 FQGNSA. This CDR3 reads CASSLQGRSEKLFF. The CDR3 DNA follows: TGTGCCAGCAGCTTGCAGGGGCGATCGGAAAAACTGTTTTTT. Filled out from reference TRBV7-2 and TRBJ1-4, the complete variable domain reads GAGVSQSPSNKVTEKGKDVELRCDPISGHTALYWYRQSLGQGLEFLIYFQGNSAPDKSGLPSDRFSAERTGGSVSTLTIQRTQQEDSAVYLCASSLQGRSEKLFFGSGTQLSVL.

This clonotype was picked up a small number of times. DNA of the CDR3: TGCAGTGCACTTAACGACTTCTACGAGCAGTACTTC. It translates to CSALNDFYEQYF. This chain connects TRBV20-1 to TRBJ2-7; D is unclear. The V and J ends lost 6 bases and 3 bases respectively, with 12 bases between them. The CDR3 loop spans 12 amino acids. CDR1 is DFQATT, CDR2 SNEGSKA, per germline (reference sequence).

The chain employs TRBV7-9 and TRBJ1-4; D is perhaps TRBD1 (5 bases). This CDR3 has 15 residues. V lost 1 base to trimming and J lost 8 bases, with 14 bases between them. In germline, CDR1 is SEHNR, CDR2 FQNEAQ (reference sequence). The DNA of the CDR3 is TGTGCCAGCAGCTTAGGTTCGGGGGGATACGAAAAACTGTTTTTT. Translating gives CASSLGSGGYEKLFF.

The chain couples TRBV7-2 to TRBJ2-5, with D maybe TRBD2 (6 bases). CDR1 and CDR2 from the germline V gene are SGHTA and FQGNSA. The CDR3 contains 13 residues. V was cut by 5 bases and J by 1 base, with 8 bases left in between. Here the CDR3 reads CASSILAQETQYF. In nucleotides, the CDR3 is TGTGCCAGCAGCATACTAGCCCAAGAGACCCAGTACTTC.

The chain employs TRBV28 and TRBJ2-7; 8 bases match TRBD2. CDR3 length equals 16 residues. Germline CDR1 reads MDHEN; CDR2 reads SYDVKM. V lost 3 bases and J lost 2; bases outside the gene matches: 9. For the CDR3, the DNA is TGTGCCAGCAGTTTCATCGCATTAGCGGGAACCTACGAGCAGTACTTC. This codes for CASSFIALAGTYEQYF.

The table lists this clonotype with many counts. The V and J genes are TRBV5-6 and TRBJ2-7, with unresolved D. V lost 2 bases and J lost 1, with 10 bases in between. CDR3 length: 14 residues. CDR1 is SGHDT and CDR2 is YYEEEE in the germline V gene. Written as DNA, the CDR3 is TGTGCCAGCAGCTTCCCCCAGGTGTCCTACGAGCAGTACTTC. It is translated as CASSFPQVSYEQYF.

The chain carries TRBV20-1 and TRBJ2-1; D is ambiguous. Deletions cut 0 bases from V and 10 bases from J, with 10 bases between. Germline V lookup: CDR1 DFQATT, CDR2 SNEGSKA (reference sequence). The CDR3 is 12 amino acids. CDR3 in amino acids: CSARDLVWEQFF. Here the CDR3 DNA reads TGCAGTGCTAGAGATCTGGTGTGGGAGCAGTTCTTC.

The chain employs TRBV7-6 and TRBJ2-7; D is tentatively TRBD1 or TRBD2 (5 bases each). The germline gives CDR1 SGHVS, CDR2 FNYEAQ. The CDR3 is 16 residues long. V gave up 5 bases and J gave up 0 bases, with 17 bases separating them. This CDR3 reads CASSTIRAGASYEQYF. For the CDR3, the DNA is TGTGCCAGCAGCACCATTCGGGCCGGGGCCTCCTACGAGCAGTACTTC.